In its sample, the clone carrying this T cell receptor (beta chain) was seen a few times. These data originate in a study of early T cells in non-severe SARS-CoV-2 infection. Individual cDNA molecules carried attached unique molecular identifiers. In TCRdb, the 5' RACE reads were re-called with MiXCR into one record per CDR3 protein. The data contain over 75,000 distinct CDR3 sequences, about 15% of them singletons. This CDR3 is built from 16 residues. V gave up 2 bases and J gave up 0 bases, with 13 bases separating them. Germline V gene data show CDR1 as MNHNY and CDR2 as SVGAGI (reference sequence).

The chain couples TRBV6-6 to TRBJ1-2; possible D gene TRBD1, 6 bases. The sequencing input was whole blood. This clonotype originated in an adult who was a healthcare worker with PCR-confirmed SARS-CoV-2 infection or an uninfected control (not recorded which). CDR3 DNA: TGTGCCAGCAGTTACGGGGGCTCTTCCTCTAACTATGGCTACACCTTC. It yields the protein CASSYGGSSSNYGYTF.